This TCR beta chain is drawn from a study of T cell repertoires in ileal Crohn's disease. The study, taken as a whole, reports: Active smokers at surgery had more clonal expansions than non-smokers. Every patient over 26.8% clonality showed endoscopic recurrence.

Remarks on this clone: Antigen unknown.

Germline V CDR1 and CDR2: KGHSH, LQKENI. The V end lost 5 bases, the J end lost 2 bases, and 15 bases lay between the germline ends. The CDR3 is 15 amino acids. Eligibility required adulthood, ileal or ileocolonic Crohn's disease and indicated ileocolonic resection. Per sample, roughly 0.5 micrograms of biopsy DNA were TCRB immunosequenced. Some clones are missing from TCRdb's copy, which holds only in-frame ones; the method was immunoSEQ multiplex PCR. The sample gives nearly 7,000 clones, under 85% of which show up once; 2.9% is in the top ten. Material: ileal tissue. The receptor was isolated from an adult with Crohn's disease. J is TRBJ2-5 and V is TRBV18; tentatively, D is TRBD1 (6 bases). The CDR3 spells CASSALGTTQETQYF. The CDR3 DNA sequence: TGTGCCAGCTCAGCCTTGGGGACAACTCAAGAGACCCAGTACTTC.